A selection of T cell receptor beta chains follows, all from one sample in a study of T cell responses to AZD1222 COVID-19 vaccine. The data were produced by immunoSEQ multiplex PCR, yet TCRdb's version contains in-frame clones alone and is incomplete. The table lists approximately 190,000 clones, approximately 90% of them singletons, with 0.99% in the top ten. Specimen: peripheral blood, collected on day 0 of AZD1222 vaccination. These receptors came from an adult in good health. CDR3s include the opening cysteine and the closing phenylalanine or tryptophan. D genes are given only for firm matches. Expanded clones are given a class, and other clones once, few, many or no size at all.

D	V	size	J	CDR3	DNA
-	TRBV27	-	TRBJ2-3	CASSLSPPRRGATDTQYF	TGTGCCAGCAGTTTAAGCCCCCCGCGAAGGGGAGCGACAGATACGCAGTATTTT
-	TRBV10-3	-	TRBJ2-1	CAISTGNNEQFF	TGTGCCATCAGCACAGGGAACAATGAGCAGTTCTTC
-	TRBV6-6	-	TRBJ1-4	CASSPGGRYYEKLFF	TGTGCCAGCAGCCCCGGCGGCAGGTATTATGAAAAACTGTTTTTT
TRBD1	TRBV7-9	-	TRBJ2-7	CASSLRDRDSYEQYF	TGTGCCAGCAGCTTACGGGACAGAGACTCCTACGAGCAGTACTTC
TRBD1	TRBV3-1/TRBV3-2	-	TRBJ2-4	CASSQTGTGGYAAKNIQYF	TGTGCCAGCAGCCAAACCGGGACAGGGGGCTATGCGGCCAAAAACATTCAGTACTTC
-	TRBV29-1	-	TRBJ2-4	CSVVRGENIQYF	TGCAGCGTTGTCCGTGGGGAAAACATTCAGTACTTC
-	TRBV11-3	once	TRBJ2-7	CASSFSANYEQYF	TGTGCCAGCAGCTTTTCGGCAAATTACGAGCAGTACTTC
-	TRBV12-3/TRBV12-4	-	TRBJ1-2	CASSLEVDYGYTF	TGTGCCAGCAGTTTAGAAGTGGACTATGGCTACACCTTC
-	TRBV5-1	-	TRBJ2-2	CASSFKGGDTGELFF	TGCGCCAGCAGCTTTAAAGGGGGGGACACCGGGGAGCTGTTTTTT
-	TRBV5-4	-	TRBJ1-1	CASSRGRNTEAFF	TGTGCCAGCAGCCGAGGGCGAAACACTGAAGCTTTCTTT
TRBD2	TRBV7-8	-	TRBJ2-1	CASSLAAGGPFNEQFF	TGTGCCAGCAGCTTGGCAGCGGGGGGGCCGTTCAATGAGCAGTTCTTC
TRBD1	TRBV2	-	TRBJ1-5	CASSGQGGQPQHF	TGTGCCAGCTCAGGACAGGGAGGTCAGCCCCAGCATTTT
-	TRBV3-1/TRBV3-2	medium-sized	TRBJ2-1	CASSQGEGSYNEQFF	TGTGCCAGCAGCCAAGGGGAAGGGTCCTACAATGAGCAGTTCTTC
-	TRBV4-3	-	TRBJ2-4	CASSQERLDRAKNIQYF	TGCGCCAGCAGCCAAGAAAGATTGGATCGGGCGAAAAACATTCAGTACTTC
-	TRBV9	-	TRBJ2-1	CASSATGSSYNEQFF	TGTGCCAGCAGCGCTACCGGCTCCTCCTACAATGAGCAGTTCTTC
-	TRBV5-1	-	TRBJ2-1	CASSLSGLASSYNEQFF	TGCGCCAGCAGCCTCAGTGGGCTAGCGAGCTCCTACAATGAGCAGTTCTTC
-	TRBV7-2	-	TRBJ2-5	CASSGEGNQETQYF	TGTGCCAGCAGCGGTGAGGGGAACCAAGAGACCCAGTACTTC